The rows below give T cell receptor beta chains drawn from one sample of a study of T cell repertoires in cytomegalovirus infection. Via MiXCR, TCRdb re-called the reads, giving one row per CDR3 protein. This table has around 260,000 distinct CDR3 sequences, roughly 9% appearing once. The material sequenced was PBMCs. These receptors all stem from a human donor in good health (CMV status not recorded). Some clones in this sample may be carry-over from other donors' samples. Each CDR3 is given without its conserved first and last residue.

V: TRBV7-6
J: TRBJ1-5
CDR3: ASSPEGRVVKPQH

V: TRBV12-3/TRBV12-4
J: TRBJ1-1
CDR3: ASSSHEGRNTEAF

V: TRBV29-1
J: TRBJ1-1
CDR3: SVEIPRTGWNTEAF

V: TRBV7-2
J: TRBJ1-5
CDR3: ASSSDRLDNQPQH

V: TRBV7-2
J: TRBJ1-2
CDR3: ASSFRNLYGYT

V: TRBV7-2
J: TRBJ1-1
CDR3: ASSLEGGLNTEAF

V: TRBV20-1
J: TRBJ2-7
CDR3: SAQPGTSGSYEQY

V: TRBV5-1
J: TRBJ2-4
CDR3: ASSEGIDIQY

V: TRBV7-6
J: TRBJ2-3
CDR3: ASSLVGALWDTQY

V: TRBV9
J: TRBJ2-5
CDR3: ASSVGSGETQY

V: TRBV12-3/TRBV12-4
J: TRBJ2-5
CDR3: ASSSFDRGGTQY

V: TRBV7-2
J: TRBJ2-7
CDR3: ASSPIGTSGRFSYEQY

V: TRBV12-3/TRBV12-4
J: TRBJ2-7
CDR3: ASSFEGLAYYEQY

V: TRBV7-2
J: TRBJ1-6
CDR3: ASSSLVSGQGYNSPLH

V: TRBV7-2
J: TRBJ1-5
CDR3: ASSPGGGRHQH

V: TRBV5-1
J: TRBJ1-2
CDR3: ASSLEGALQGRGYT

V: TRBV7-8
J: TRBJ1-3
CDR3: ASSPTQGRGPGNTIY

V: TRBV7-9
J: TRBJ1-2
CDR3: ASSFRDGYGYT

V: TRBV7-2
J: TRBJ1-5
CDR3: ASSLAYRDSNQPQH

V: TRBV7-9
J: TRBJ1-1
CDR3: ASSLIAGTKVTEAF

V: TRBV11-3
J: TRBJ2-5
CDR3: ASSKSGQETQY

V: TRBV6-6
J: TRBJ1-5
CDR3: ASSYIPQFHGRSNQPQH

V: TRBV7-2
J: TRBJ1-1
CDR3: ASSQDRGDFEAF

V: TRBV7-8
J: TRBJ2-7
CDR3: ASSTTGRREQY

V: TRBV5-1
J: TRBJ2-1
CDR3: ASSLFSEGNEQF

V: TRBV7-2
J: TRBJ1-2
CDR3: ASSLGGGQGNYGYT

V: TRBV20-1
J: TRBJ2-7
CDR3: SAREGLSGSTYEQY

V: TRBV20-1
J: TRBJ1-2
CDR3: SAPAQFNYGYT

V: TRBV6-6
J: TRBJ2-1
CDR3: ASSYGTVKGEQF

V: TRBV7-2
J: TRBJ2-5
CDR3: ASRLAGEGTQY

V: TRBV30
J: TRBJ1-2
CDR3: AWNFPGRTYGYT

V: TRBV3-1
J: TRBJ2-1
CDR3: ASSPEDNEQF

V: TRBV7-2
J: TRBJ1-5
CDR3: ASSSGLAGQPQH

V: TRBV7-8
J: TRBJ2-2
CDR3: ASSLGGGGATGELF

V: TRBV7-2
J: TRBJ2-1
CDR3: ASSQASGGLRKQF

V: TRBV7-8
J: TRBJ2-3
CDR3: ASSLAERTSDTQY

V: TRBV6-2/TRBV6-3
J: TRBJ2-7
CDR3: ASSYTGGSIYEQY

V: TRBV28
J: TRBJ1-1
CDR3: ASRPPGPGTEAF

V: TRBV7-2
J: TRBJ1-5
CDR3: ASSLGGRLGNQPQH

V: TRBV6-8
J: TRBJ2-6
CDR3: ASEGTLGSGANVLT

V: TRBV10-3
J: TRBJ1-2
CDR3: AISESHGSRGYT

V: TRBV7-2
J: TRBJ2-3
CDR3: ASSNNQGYTQY

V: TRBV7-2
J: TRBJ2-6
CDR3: ASSPFQTAGANVLT

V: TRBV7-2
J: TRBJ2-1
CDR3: ASSLSTSGRTSYNEQF

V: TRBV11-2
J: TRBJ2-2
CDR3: ASSLEVWNTGELF